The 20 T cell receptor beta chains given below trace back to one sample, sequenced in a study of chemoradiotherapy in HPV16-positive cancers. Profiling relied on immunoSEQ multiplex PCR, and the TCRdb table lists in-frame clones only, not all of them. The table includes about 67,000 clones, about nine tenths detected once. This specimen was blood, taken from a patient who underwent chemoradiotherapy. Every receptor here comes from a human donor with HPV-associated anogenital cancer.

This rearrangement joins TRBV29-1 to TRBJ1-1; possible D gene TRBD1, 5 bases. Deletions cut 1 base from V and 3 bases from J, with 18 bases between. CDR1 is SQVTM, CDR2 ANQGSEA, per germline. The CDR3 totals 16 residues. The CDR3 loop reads CSVEGLSRPGDTEAFF. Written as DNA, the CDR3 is TGCAGCGTTGAAGGCCTTTCCAGGCCGGGGGACACTGAAGCTTTCTTT.

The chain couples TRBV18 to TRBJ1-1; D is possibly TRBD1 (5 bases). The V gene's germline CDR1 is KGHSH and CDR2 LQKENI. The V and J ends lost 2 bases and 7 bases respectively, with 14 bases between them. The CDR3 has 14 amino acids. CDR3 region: CASSPAPQGGEAFF. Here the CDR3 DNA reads TGTGCCAGCTCACCAGCACCGCAGGGTGGTGAAGCTTTCTTT.

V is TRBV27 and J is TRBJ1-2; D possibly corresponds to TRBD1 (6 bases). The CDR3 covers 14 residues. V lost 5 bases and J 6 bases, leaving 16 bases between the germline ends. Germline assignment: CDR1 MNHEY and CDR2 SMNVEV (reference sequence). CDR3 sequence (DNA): TGTGCCAGCAGTCCCGGAACCTGGACAGATGGCTACACCTTC. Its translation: CASSPGTWTDGYTF.

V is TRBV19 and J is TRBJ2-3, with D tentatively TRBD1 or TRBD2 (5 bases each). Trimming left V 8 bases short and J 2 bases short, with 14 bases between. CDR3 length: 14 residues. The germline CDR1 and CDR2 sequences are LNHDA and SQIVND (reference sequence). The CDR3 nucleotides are TGTGCCAGTGGGGACCTAGGTTCCACAGATACGCAGTATTTT. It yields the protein CASGDLGSTDTQYF.

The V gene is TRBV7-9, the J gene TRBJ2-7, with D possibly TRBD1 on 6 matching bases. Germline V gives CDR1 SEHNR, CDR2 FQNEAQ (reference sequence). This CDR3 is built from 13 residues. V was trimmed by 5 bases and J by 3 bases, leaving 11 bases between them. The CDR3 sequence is CASSRQAGYEQYF. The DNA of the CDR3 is TGTGCCAGCAGCCGACAGGCGGGCTACGAGCAGTACTTC.

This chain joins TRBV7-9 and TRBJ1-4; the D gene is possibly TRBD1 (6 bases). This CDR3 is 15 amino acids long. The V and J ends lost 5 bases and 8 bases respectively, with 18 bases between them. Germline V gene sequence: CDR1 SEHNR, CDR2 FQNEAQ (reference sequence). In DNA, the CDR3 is TGTGCCAGCAGCCATCCTGACAGGCCCCGGGAAAAACTGTTTTTT. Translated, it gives CASSHPDRPREKLFF.

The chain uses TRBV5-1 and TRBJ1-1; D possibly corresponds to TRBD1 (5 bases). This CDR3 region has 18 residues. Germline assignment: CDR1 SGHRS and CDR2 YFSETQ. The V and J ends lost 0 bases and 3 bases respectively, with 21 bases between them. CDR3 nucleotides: TGCGCCAGCAGCTTGGTTAGGGGAGGATCTATTCGGGACACTGAAGCTTTCTTT. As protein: CASSLVRGGSIRDTEAFF.

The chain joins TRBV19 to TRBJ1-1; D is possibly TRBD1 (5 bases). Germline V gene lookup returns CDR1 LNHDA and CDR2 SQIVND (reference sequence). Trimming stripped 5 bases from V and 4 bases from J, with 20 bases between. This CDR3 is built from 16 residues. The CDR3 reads CASSLPSTAGGTEAFF. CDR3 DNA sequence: TGTGCCAGTAGTCTCCCCTCGACGGCCGGGGGCACTGAAGCTTTCTTT.

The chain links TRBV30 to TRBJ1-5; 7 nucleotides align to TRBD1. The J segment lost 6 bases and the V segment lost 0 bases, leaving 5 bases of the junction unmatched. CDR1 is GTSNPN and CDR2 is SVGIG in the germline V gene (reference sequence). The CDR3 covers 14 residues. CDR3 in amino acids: CAWSVLSGGQPQHF. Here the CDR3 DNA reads TGTGCCTGGAGTGTACTGTCAGGGGGTCAGCCCCAGCATTTT.

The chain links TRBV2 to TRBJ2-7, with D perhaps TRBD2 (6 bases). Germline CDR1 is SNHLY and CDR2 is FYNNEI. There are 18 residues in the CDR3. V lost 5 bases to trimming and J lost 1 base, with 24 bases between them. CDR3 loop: CASSQSLSSGIGSYEQYF. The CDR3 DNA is TGTGCCAGCAGTCAATCCCTCAGTAGCGGAATTGGTTCCTACGAGCAGTACTTC.

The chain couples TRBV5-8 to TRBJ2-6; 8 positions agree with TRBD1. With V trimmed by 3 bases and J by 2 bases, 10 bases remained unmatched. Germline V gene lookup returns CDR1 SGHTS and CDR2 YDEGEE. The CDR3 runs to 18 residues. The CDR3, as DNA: TGTGCCAGCAGCTCGATCGCGACAGGGGCAACTGGGGCCAACGTCCTGACTTTC. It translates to CASSSIATGATGANVLTF.

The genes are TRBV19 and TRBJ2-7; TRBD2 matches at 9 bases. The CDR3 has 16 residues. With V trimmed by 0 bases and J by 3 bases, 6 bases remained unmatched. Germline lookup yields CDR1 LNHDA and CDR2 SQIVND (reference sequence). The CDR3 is CASSIEAGGRNYEQYF. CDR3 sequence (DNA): TGTGCCAGTAGTATAGAGGCGGGAGGGCGGAACTACGAGCAGTACTTC.

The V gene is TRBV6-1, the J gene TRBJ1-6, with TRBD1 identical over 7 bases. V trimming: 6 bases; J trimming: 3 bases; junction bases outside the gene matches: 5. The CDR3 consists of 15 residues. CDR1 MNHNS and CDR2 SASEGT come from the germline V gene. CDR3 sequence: CASRGTESYNSPLHF. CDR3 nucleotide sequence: TGTGCCAGCAGGGGGACAGAAAGCTATAATTCACCCCTCCACTTT.

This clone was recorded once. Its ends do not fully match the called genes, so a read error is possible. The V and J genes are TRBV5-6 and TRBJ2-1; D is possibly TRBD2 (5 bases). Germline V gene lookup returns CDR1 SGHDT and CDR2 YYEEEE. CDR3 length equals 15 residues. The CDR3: CASSFWEWRYNGQFF. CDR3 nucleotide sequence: TGTGCCAGCAGCTTTTGGGAGTGGCGGTACAATGGGCAGTTCTTC.

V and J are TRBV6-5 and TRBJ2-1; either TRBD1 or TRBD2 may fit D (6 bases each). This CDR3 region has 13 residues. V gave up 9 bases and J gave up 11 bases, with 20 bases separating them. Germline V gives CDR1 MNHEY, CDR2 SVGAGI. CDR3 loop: CASPAGHPSKQFF. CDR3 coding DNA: TGTGCCAGTCCCGCGGGACACCCGTCGAAGCAGTTCTTC.

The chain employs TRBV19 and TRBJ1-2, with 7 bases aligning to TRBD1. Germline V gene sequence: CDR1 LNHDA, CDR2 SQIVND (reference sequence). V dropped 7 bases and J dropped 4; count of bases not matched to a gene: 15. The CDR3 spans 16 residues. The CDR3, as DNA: TGTGCCAGTACACGGGGGATCATTGGGACAGTCTATGGCTACACCTTC. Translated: CASTRGIIGTVYGYTF.

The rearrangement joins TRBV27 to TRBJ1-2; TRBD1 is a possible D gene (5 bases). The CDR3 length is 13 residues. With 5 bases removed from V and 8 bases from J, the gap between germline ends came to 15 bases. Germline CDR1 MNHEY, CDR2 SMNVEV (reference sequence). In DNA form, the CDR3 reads TGTGCCAGCAGTGCCGGACAAGGCGGAGGCTACACCTTC. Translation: CASSAGQGGGYTF.

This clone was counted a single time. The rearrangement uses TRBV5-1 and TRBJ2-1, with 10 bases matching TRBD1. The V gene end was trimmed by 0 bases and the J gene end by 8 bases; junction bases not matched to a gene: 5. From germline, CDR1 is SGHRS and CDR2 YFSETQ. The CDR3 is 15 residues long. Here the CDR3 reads CASSLAGTGDDEQFF. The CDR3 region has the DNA TGCGCCAGCAGCTTGGCCGGGACAGGGGACGATGAGCAGTTCTTC.

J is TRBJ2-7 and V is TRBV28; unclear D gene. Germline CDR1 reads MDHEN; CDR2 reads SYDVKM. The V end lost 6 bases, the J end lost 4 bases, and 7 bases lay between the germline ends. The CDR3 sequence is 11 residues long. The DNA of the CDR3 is TGTGCCAGCAGCCTCCGGTACGAGCAGTACTTC. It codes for CASSLRYEQYF.

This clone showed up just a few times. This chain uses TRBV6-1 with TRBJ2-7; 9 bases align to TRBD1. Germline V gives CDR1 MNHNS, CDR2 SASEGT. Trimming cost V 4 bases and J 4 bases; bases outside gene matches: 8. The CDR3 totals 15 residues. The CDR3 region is CASSGEGQGGYEQYF. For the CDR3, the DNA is TGTGCCAGCAGTGGGGAGGGACAGGGAGGGTACGAGCAGTACTTC.